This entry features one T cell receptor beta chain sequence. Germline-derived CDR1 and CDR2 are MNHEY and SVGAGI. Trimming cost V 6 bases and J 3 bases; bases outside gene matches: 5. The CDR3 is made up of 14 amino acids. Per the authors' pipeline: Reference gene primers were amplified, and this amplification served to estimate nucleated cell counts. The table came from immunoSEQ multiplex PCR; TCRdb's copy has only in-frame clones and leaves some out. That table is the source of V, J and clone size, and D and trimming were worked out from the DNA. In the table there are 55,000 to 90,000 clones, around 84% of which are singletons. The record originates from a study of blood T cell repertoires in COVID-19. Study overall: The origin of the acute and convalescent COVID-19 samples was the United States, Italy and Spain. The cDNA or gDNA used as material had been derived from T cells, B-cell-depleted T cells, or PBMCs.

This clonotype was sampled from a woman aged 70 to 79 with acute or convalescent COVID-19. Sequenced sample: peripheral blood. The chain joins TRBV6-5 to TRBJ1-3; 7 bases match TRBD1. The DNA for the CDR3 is TGTGCCAGCAGAACTGCAGGGGGTGGAAACACCATATATTTT. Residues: CASRTAGGGNTIYF.